The present T cell receptor (beta chain) was sequenced within a study of shared clonotypes between healthy human individuals (dated by TCRdb to the early 2020s). Notes on the research overall: The cohort comprised two women and a few men aged 18 to 49 years. For each donor, CD4 naive and CD4 memory were each given three plates, CD8 naive was given two plates, and CD8 memory was given one plate. To estimate repertoire size and how much clonotypes are shared between individuals, the study performed deep sequencing of blood TCR repertoires from a few healthy adults. Different laboratories and diverse techniques were used to prepare libraries and sequence TCR repertoires, to increase sequencing depth and limit assay-specific biases. Between about 0.85 and 8.9 billion PBMCs per donor were obtained by leukapheresis.

Worth noting for this clone: Its antigen remains unidentified. Per-base qualities were not stored, and no clone one base away is much larger.

Study-level results and caveats: Sharing across four donors was observed for around 5% of naive CD4, about 4% of naive CD8, roughly 2.4% of memory CD4, and around 0.42% of memory CD8 clonotypes. Because the study included only a small number of donors, the genetic and exposure-history diversity represented was limited. Higher generation probabilities were observed for clonotypes shared by all four sorted-subset donors than for non-shared clonotypes. Incomplete sequencing was indicated by rarefaction of sorted-subset datasets, despite the large sequencing depth. Sampling was restricted to blood, and TCR repertoires in tissues likely differ from the TCR repertoires found in blood. Naive subsets generally had larger estimated clonotype richness than memory subsets did. Pairwise subsampling led to the expectation that sequencing depth would affect the degree of clonotype sharing among donors.

Using the deep immunoSEQ assay, multiplex PCR amplified TCR CDR3 regions from genomic DNA. Genomic DNA extracted from each cell subset was distributed evenly over all wells of several immunoSEQ 96-well plates, and each plate served as one replicate. For sorted subsets, around 0.2 ug of genomic DNA, equivalent to some 30,000 T cell genomes, went into each replicate PCR. The purified libraries were quantified using a Qubit 3.0 fluorometer, sized with a Bioanalyzer 2100, and then quantified again using the KAPA Library Quantification kit. Every immunoSEQ 96-well plate was sequenced on a separate single-read 150-cycle Illumina NextSeq 550 flow cell. On the study's bioinformatics: The immunoSEQ output contained only junctional sequences without quality scores, so filtering could not match that applied to full-length reads. To assign V/J genes and CDR3, sequences were annotated against IMGT germline references using PyIR, a Python wrapper for IgBLAST v1.9. Reads were removed for weak V/J assignments (E-value above 1e-6), missing CDR3, stop codons, out-of-frame junctions, or ambiguous translated residues. A V3J clonotype was defined by an identical inferred V gene, J gene, and CDR3 amino acid sequence. Percentage overlap between repertoires was computed as shared unique clonotypes divided by the size of the smaller repertoire. Three approaches were used to assess repertoire richness: RTK rarefaction, the Chao1 estimator, and Recon v2.1 estimates of unobserved clonotypes. OLGA was used to compute generation probabilities for all TCRbeta clonotypes that the gDNA method yielded from a handful of donors. TCRdb stores this immuneACCESS table with in-frame sequences only. Part of the clones is absent; in the studies checked, under half of the shortfall reflects unresolved V genes, and no reason is known for the rest. Clonal size and the V and J genes are those of that table, whereas D and trimming came from the DNA. This sample has about 580,000 clones in its table, and 95% to 98% of those were observed once. The ten most abundant clones make up around 0.3% of the sample.

From the cysteine through the phenylalanine, the CDR3 covers 17 amino acids. The kept DNA is CDR3 alone, 51 bases in frame from the first base. CDR1 and CDR2 (LGHNA, YSLEER) derive from the germline V gene. V gives up 5 bases and J gives up 5 bases, and the segment between their germline ends measures 24 bases. CD8 naive samples were obtained by positive selection for CCR7 among CD45RO-negative cells, yielding a CD45RA+CCR7+ population from which TemRA cells were excluded. Healthy HIV-negative adults with no recently reported acute infections or vaccinations were included as donors. Every donor was a Caucasian adult living in Nashville, Tennessee, USA. Blood was collected by leukapheresis, and PBMCs were isolated by Ficoll-Histopaque density gradient centrifugation and then cryopreserved in liquid nitrogen vapor phase. Analytical flow cytometry was used to check the purity and quantity of every magnetically sorted T cell population. Genomic DNA was isolated from each sorted fraction and quantified by UV absorbance on a Nanodrop 2000c.

The chain is made from TRBV4-3 and TRBJ1-2, with TRBD1 tentatively as D gene (5 bases match). The sequence was obtained from a man aged 30-40 years in good health. Material for sequencing was naive CD8+ T cells sorted from blood. The cell subset or site label of this sample denotes: CD45RA+CCR7+. The CDR3 is CASSTNRGGVGGYGYTF. The sequence in DNA is TGCGCCAGCAGCACCAATAGGGGCGGAGTCGGAGGGTATGGCTACACCTTC.